This TCR beta chain comes out of a study of neoadjuvant anti-PD-1 for oral cavity cancer. Study overall: Before surgery, most patients got three to four biweekly 3 mg/kg nivolumab doses.

These oral cavity squamous cell carcinomas were HPV-negative and locally advanced. PBMCs were not maintained or expanded in culture before analysis. The assay was immunoSEQ multiplex PCR, and TCRdb's table has in-frame clones only and misses some. The table includes about 15,000 clones, roughly two thirds detected once. The starting material was PBMCs, obtained before nivolumab (anti-PD-1) treatment. This sequence originates from a person between 35 and 79 years old with oral cavity squamous cell carcinoma.

CDR3 sequence reads: CASSRSGRVSYNEQFF. As DNA, the CDR3 is TGTGCCAGCAGCAGATCCGGGAGGGTTTCATACAATGAGCAGTTCTTC. This chain links TRBV28 with TRBJ2-1, with 8 nucleotides matching TRBD2. This CDR3 spans 16 amino acids. CDR1 and CDR2 (germline): MDHEN, SYDVKM. J lost 4 bases, V lost 6 bases, and 11 bases had no gene match.